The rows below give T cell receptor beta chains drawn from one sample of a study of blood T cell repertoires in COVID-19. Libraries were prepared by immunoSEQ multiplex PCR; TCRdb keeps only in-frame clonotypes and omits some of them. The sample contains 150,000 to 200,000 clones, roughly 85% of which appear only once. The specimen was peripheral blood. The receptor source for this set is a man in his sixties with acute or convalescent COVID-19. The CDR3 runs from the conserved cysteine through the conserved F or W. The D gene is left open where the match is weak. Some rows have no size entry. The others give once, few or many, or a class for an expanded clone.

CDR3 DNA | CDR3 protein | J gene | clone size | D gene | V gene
TGTGCCAGCAGCGTAGAAGCGGGGCCCTACAATGAGCAGTTCTTC | CASSVEAGPYNEQFF | TRBJ2-1 | once | TRBD2 | TRBV9
TGTGCCAGCAGCTTCGGACAGGGAGGTTCACCCCTCCACTTT | CASSFGQGGSPLHF | TRBJ1-6 | - | TRBD1 | TRBV14
TGTGCCAGCAGCCTCCGGGCGGGCTCACCCCTCCACTTT | CASSLRAGSPLHF | TRBJ1-6 | - | - | TRBV9
TGTGCCAGCAGTTTACTTAATCTAGCGGGAGGAGAGACCCAGTACTTC | CASSLLNLAGGETQYF | TRBJ2-5 | - | TRBD2 | TRBV27
TGTGCCAGCAGCTTAGGGACAGGGGATTCACCCCTCCACTTT | CASSLGTGDSPLHF | TRBJ1-6 | - | TRBD1 | TRBV11-3
TGCGCCAGCAGTCAATCCCCCACACCCAATCAGCCCCAGCATTTT | CASSQSPTPNQPQHF | TRBJ1-5 | - | - | TRBV23-1
TGTGCCAGCAGCTCCCGCCCCACTAGCGGATCCAACACCGGGGAGCTGTTTTTT | CASSSRPTSGSNTGELFF | TRBJ2-2 | - | TRBD2 | TRBV7-9
TGTGCCACCCGGACAGGGCCAACTGAAGCTTTCTTT | CATRTGPTEAFF | TRBJ1-1 | - | TRBD1 | TRBV28
TGTGCCAGCGTCGGACTTGGGACTAGCGCCTACAATGAGCAGTTCTTC | CASVGLGTSAYNEQFF | TRBJ2-1 | few | TRBD2 | TRBV28
TGTGCCAGCAGCGTAGATAGCGGGAGCTCCTACAATGAGCAGTTCTTC | CASSVDSGSSYNEQFF | TRBJ2-1 | - | TRBD2 | TRBV9
TGTGCCGCCGAATCTAGCGTCATACCTTCGGGGCCGCAGTACTTC | CAAESSVIPSGPQYF | TRBJ2-7 | - | - | TRBV7-9
TGTGCCAGCAGCTTCGGATCCGGGACAGGGGAGGACGAGCAGTACTTC | CASSFGSGTGEDEQYF | TRBJ2-7 | - | TRBD1 | TRBV7-9
TGTGCCAGCAGCGTTTTGCGACAGGGCTCCGAGCAGTACTTC | CASSVLRQGSEQYF | TRBJ2-7 | - | TRBD1 | TRBV11-2
TGCGCCAGCAGCTTGGGACAGGGTAATTATGGCTACACCTTC | CASSLGQGNYGYTF | TRBJ1-2 | once | TRBD1 | TRBV5-1
TGTGCCAGCTCCCCCGGAGTCGACCAGCCCCAGCATTTT | CASSPGVDQPQHF | TRBJ1-5 | - | - | TRBV18
TGTGCCAGCAGCTTGGGGGGTGAGCAGTTCTTC | CASSLGGEQFF | TRBJ2-1 | - | - | TRBV11-2
TGTGCCAGCAGTTTAGGGGCGGGCAAGCGGGGTAACAATGAGCAGTTCTTC | CASSLGAGKRGNNEQFF | TRBJ2-1 | few | TRBD2 | TRBV28